A single sample gave rise to the 32 T cell receptor beta chains below, sequenced in a study of molecular identifiers for immune sequencing clone quantification. TCRdb analysed the PCR reads with MiXCR anew, one entry per CDR3 protein. The table lists more than 550,000 distinct CDR3 sequences, 25% of them singletons. Sample: naive CD8+ T cells from blood, with Jurkat cell RNA spiked in. Subset of the sample: FACS-sorted CD8+CD4-CCR7+CD45RA+ naive T cells. These receptors originate from a human donor in good health. Some libraries in this study had Jurkat cell RNA spiked in.

In this sample, this clonotype turned up a few times. The chain uses TRBV20-1 and TRBJ2-7, with 13 bases aligning to TRBD2. V dropped 5 bases and J dropped 1; count of bases not matched to a gene: 11. Germline lookup yields CDR1 DFQATT and CDR2 SNEGSKA (reference sequence). The CDR3 has 17 residues. CDR3 DNA sequence: TGCAGTGCTTCCGACGGGACTAGCGGGATTGAATCCTACGAGCAGTACTTC. Residues: CSASDGTSGIESYEQYF.

This chain joins TRBV29-1 and TRBJ1-5; 12 bases fit TRBD1. Trimming removed 7 bases from V and 2 bases from J; junction bases left unmatched: 12. Germline values: CDR1 SQVTM, CDR2 ANQGSEA. The CDR3 has 17 residues. Here the CDR3 DNA reads TGCAGCGCAAGCCCGGGACAGGGGGCCTTTGGCAATCAGCCCCAGCATTTT. Its protein is CSASPGQGAFGNQPQHF.

J is TRBJ1-2 and V is TRBV7-8, with D unresolved. This CDR3 is 12 amino acids long. Trimming pared 5 bases from V and 6 bases from J, leaving 10 bases between. The germline V gene encodes CDR1 SGHVS and CDR2 FQNEAQ. CDR3 DNA: TGTGCCAGCAGCCCGTCTGTTAATGGCTACACCTTC. It is translated as CASSPSVNGYTF.

This clonotype was detected only a few times. The rearrangement joins TRBV6-2 or TRBV6-3 to TRBJ2-7; 7 bases agree with TRBD2. The V segment lost 4 bases and the J segment 3 bases; nucleotides outside the gene matches: 15. CDR1 and CDR2 from the germline V gene are MNHEY and SVGEGT. The CDR3 totals 17 residues. The DNA for the CDR3 is TGTGCCAGCAGTTGGGTTGCGGCTAGCGGAGCCAGCTACGAGCAGTACTTC. Its translation is CASSWVAASGASYEQYF.

The chain joins TRBV6-5 to TRBJ2-7; a weak D match, TRBD2 (6 bases). V was pared by 2 bases and J by 3 bases, with 17 bases between. Germline V gene sequence: CDR1 MNHEY, CDR2 SVGAGI. The CDR3 runs to 16 residues. CDR3 sequence (DNA): TGTGCCAGCAGTTACGGGTCGGCGGGGCCACTCTACGAGCAGTACTTC. It specifies CASSYGSAGPLYEQYF.

V and J are TRBV27 and TRBJ1-2; weak D call: TRBD1 (5 bases). Germline V CDR1 and CDR2: MNHEY, SMNVEV (reference sequence). This CDR3 is 14 amino acids long. Trimming removed 4 bases at V and 2 bases at J, with 11 bases between. The CDR3 region has the DNA TGTGCCAGCAGTTCCCAGGGACTCAACTATGGCTACACCTTC. Translated: CASSSQGLNYGYTF.

The V gene is TRBV28, the J gene TRBJ1-2, with 7 bases fitting TRBD1. V shed 3 bases and J 2 bases; nucleotides not matched to a gene: 6. Germline-derived CDR1 and CDR2 are MDHEN and SYDVKM. The CDR3 runs 15 residues. CDR3 amino acids: CASSFRGILNYGYTF. The CDR3 coding sequence is TGTGCCAGCAGTTTCAGGGGGATCTTGAACTATGGCTACACCTTC.

The J gene is TRBJ2-2, the V gene TRBV12-3 or TRBV12-4; D remains ambiguous. CDR3 length: 13 amino acids. Trimming removed 2 bases at V and 6 bases at J, with 7 bases between. The CDR3 loop reads CASSLIVSGELFF. CDR3 DNA: TGTGCCAGCAGTTTAATTGTCTCCGGGGAGCTGTTTTTT.

This clonotype was seen just once. The chain joins TRBV4-2 to TRBJ2-1, with D possibly being TRBD2 (6 bases). The CDR3 is 18 amino acids. CDR1 and CDR2 (germline): LGHNA, YNFKEQ. Trimming took off 0 bases at V and 8 bases at J, with 23 bases between the two ends. Here the CDR3 DNA reads TGTGCCAGCAGCCAAGAAGGTCGGACTAACGGGAGTGCGGATGAGCAGTTCTTC. Its translation: CASSQEGRTNGSADEQFF.

The chain joins TRBV4-1 to TRBJ2-4, with 15 nucleotides matching TRBD2. Germline V gene sequence: CDR1 MGHRA, CDR2 YSYEKL. This CDR3 spans 15 amino acids. V lost 1 base, J lost 9 bases, and 1 base stayed unmatched. The CDR3 is CASSQGTSGGAIQYF. The CDR3 DNA follows: TGCGCCAGCAGCCAAGGGACTAGCGGGGGGGCCATTCAGTACTTC.

Worth noting for this clonotype: A read error may be the cause here, since a much bigger clone is one base away. The chain combines TRBV11-2 with TRBJ2-3; 10 nucleotides line up with TRBD1. CDR1 SGHAT and CDR2 FQNNGV come from the germline V gene. The CDR3 is made up of 18 amino acids. This chain's CDR3 is CASSSNSGTGDPTDTRYF. CDR3 bases: TGTGCCAGCAGCTCGAACTCCGGGACAGGGGATCCCACAGATACGCGGTATTTT. The variable domain in full, with the rest retrieved from reference TRBV11-2 and TRBJ2-3, is EAGVAQSPRYKIIEKRQSVAFWCNPISGHATLYWYQQILGQGPKLLIQFQNNGVVDDSQLPKDRFSAERLKGVDSTLKIQPAKLEDSAVYLCASSSNSGTGDPTDTRYFGPGTRLTVL.

Worth noting for this clonotype: Likely a read error: the CDR3 ends without its conserved phenylalanine or tryptophan. The chain employs TRBV11-2 and TRBJ2-1; 9 bases map to TRBD2. V was pared by 3 bases and J by 5 bases, with 11 bases of the junction left unmatched. The CDR3 totals 17 residues. Germline V gene lookup returns CDR1 SGHAT and CDR2 FQNNGV. The CDR3 DNA reads TGTGCCAGCAGCTTGTTATCTAGACTAGCGGTTCACAATGAGCAGTTCTTG. Protein: CASSLLSRLAVHNEQFL.

The chain combines TRBV27 with TRBJ1-6; no clear D. Germline values: CDR1 MNHEY, CDR2 SMNVEV (reference sequence). The CDR3 is 15 residues long. V shed 5 bases and J shed 6 bases, with 14 bases lying between them. The CDR3 sequence: CASSPYRATNSPLHF. As DNA, the CDR3 is TGTGCCAGCAGTCCTTACCGGGCCACTAATTCACCCCTCCACTTT.

The J gene is TRBJ1-4, the V gene TRBV29-1; TRBD1 might be the D (5 bases). The CDR3 is made up of 15 amino acids. Germline V gene data show CDR1 as SQVTM and CDR2 as ANQGSEA. Trimming left V 7 bases short and J 7 bases short, with 22 bases between. The chain's CDR3 is CSAQSYGATGEKLFF. CDR3 coding DNA: TGCAGCGCCCAATCGTATGGGGCAACTGGTGAAAAACTGTTTTTT.

This sequence joins TRBV9 and TRBJ2-5, with D perhaps matching TRBD2 (7 bases). CDR1 SGDLS and CDR2 YYNGEE come from the germline V gene. V was trimmed by 3 bases and J by 5 bases, leaving 11 bases between them. This CDR3 is built from 13 residues. The CDR3 loop is CASSAGGPETQYF. DNA for the CDR3: TGTGCCAGCAGCGCCGGGGGGCCGGAGACCCAGTACTTC.

The sample holds many counts of this clonotype. The chain links TRBV30 to TRBJ1-2; tentative D call: TRBD1 (6 bases). The CDR3 is 14 amino acids. V gave up 4 bases and J gave up 4 bases, with 16 bases separating them. Germline-derived CDR1 and CDR2 are GTSNPN and SVGIG (reference sequence). DNA of the CDR3: TGTGCCTGGATGAGCTCCGGACAGCTCTATGGCTACACCTTC. Protein sequence: CAWMSSGQLYGYTF.

This clonotype has only a few counts. The V and J genes are TRBV4-3 and TRBJ2-7; tentatively, D is TRBD2 (6 bases). The V gene lost 0 bases and the J gene lost 1 base, with 16 bases spanning the gap. The CDR3 is 17 amino acids. Germline V gives CDR1 LGHNA, CDR2 YSLEER. The CDR3 loop is CASSQESPGEYSYEQYF. The CDR3 nucleotides are TGCGCCAGCAGCCAAGAGAGTCCGGGGGAGTATTCCTACGAGCAGTACTTC.

Remarks on this clonotype: One base away lies a much larger clone, so this may be a sequencing read error. CDR3 bases: TGTGCCAGCAGCGTATCCGCGGGCGACCAAGAGATCCAGTACTTC. Translated, it gives CASSVSAGDQEIQYF. This rearrangement joins TRBV9 to TRBJ2-5, with TRBD2 as a possible D gene (5 bases). Germline values: CDR1 SGDLS, CDR2 YYNGEE. The CDR3 extends over 15 amino acids.

In this sample, this clonotype turned up many times. J is TRBJ1-6 and V is TRBV20-1; TRBD1 is a possible D gene (5 bases). CDR3 length: 14 amino acids. V was shortened by 3 bases and J by 6 bases, with 12 bases between the two germline ends. CDR1 is DFQATT, CDR2 SNEGSKA, per germline (reference sequence). This CDR3 reads CSAREGLGNSPLHF. The CDR3 nucleotides are TGCAGTGCTAGGGAGGGGCTCGGTAATTCACCCCTCCACTTT.

The chain employs TRBV11-1 and TRBJ1-1; D is uncertain. This CDR3 spans 12 amino acids. The V end lost 3 bases, the J end lost 10 bases, and 12 bases lay between the germline ends. CDR1 and CDR2 (germline): SGHAT, FQDESV (reference sequence). Here the CDR3 reads CASSFPGLGAFF. The DNA for the CDR3 is TGTGCCAGCAGCTTCCCCGGCCTGGGAGCTTTCTTT.

In this sample, this clonotype turned up many times. The chain employs TRBV7-2 and TRBJ2-5; D is unclear. Germline V CDR1 and CDR2: SGHTA, FQGNSA. The CDR3 contains 12 residues. Trimming removed 7 bases from V and 4 bases from J, with 10 bases in between. The CDR3 sequence is CASTIPLETQYF. For the CDR3, the DNA is TGTGCCAGCACCATCCCCCTAGAGACCCAGTACTTC.

This clonotype was counted ten times or more. The chain joins TRBV11-2 to TRBJ2-5; tentative D call: TRBD1 (6 bases). Germline CDR1 and CDR2: SGHAT and FQNNGV. V lost 5 bases, J lost 1 base, and 8 bases lay in between. CDR3 length equals 13 residues. CDR3: CASSKQGQETQYF. The DNA for the CDR3 is TGTGCCAGCAGCAAACAGGGCCAAGAGACCCAGTACTTC.

This clonotype was picked up a small number of times. This chain connects TRBV28 to TRBJ1-5, with D possibly TRBD1 on 5 matching bases. CDR1 MDHEN and CDR2 SYDVKM come from the germline V gene. CDR3 length equals 15 residues. V dropped 5 bases and J dropped 3 bases, with 14 bases sitting between them. The CDR3 nucleotides read TGTGCCAGCAGTCTCCCCCCAGGGATCAATCAGCCCCAGCATTTT. Translating it yields CASSLPPGINQPQHF.

This clonotype has at least ten counts. J is TRBJ2-6 and V is TRBV5-4; TRBD2 aligns across 11 bases. The CDR3 contains 17 residues. With V trimmed by 3 bases and J by 3 bases, 5 bases remained unmatched. Germline CDR1 is SGHNT and CDR2 is YYREEE (reference sequence). The CDR3 coding sequence is TGTGCCAGCAGCTCCACTAGCGGGAGCTTTGGGGCCAACGTCCTGACTTTC. Amino acid sequence: CASSSTSGSFGANVLTF.

The rearrangement uses TRBV19 and TRBJ2-3; TRBD1 agrees at 8 bases. The length of the CDR3 is 16 residues. J lost 1 base, V lost 7 bases, and 10 bases had no gene match. Germline-derived CDR1 and CDR2 are LNHDA and SQIVND (reference sequence). CDR3 region: CASTPTGVGGTDTQYF. DNA for the CDR3: TGTGCCAGTACCCCGACAGGGGTAGGGGGCACAGATACGCAGTATTTT.

On this clonotype: This sequence may be a read error, since a much larger clone differs from it by one base. This chain links TRBV4-3 with TRBJ2-3; 7 bases align to TRBD2. This CDR3 contains 13 residues. Germline CDR1 is LGHNA and CDR2 is YSLEER. Here the CDR3 reads CASSPTSYDTLYF. In DNA form, the CDR3 reads TGCGCCAGCAGCCCGACTAGCTACGATACGCTGTATTTT.

The CDR3 protein is CASSLSYSNNEQFF. As DNA, the CDR3 is TGTGCCAGCAGCTTAAGTTACAGTAACAATGAGCAGTTCTTC. The V call is TRBV11-3, the J call TRBJ2-1; D gene uncertain. CDR1 and CDR2 (germline): SGHNT, YENEEA. Trimming stripped 2 bases from V and 5 bases from J, with 10 bases between. CDR3 length equals 14 residues.

The rearrangement uses TRBV20-1 and TRBJ2-7, with TRBD1 identical over 8 bases. Germline-derived CDR1 and CDR2 are DFQATT and SNEGSKA (reference sequence). V shed 0 bases and J 4 bases; nucleotides not matched to a gene: 8. This CDR3 has 15 amino acids. The CDR3 coding sequence is TGCAGTGCTAGAGATAAGGGACAGGCGACTTACGAGCAGTACTTC. Translating it yields CSARDKGQATYEQYF.

This clonotype was found many times. The chain couples TRBV7-2 to TRBJ2-5; no clear D gene. The germline V gene encodes CDR1 SGHTA and CDR2 FQGNSA. The V end was cut by 7 bases, the J end by 4 bases, with 16 bases between. CDR3 length: 14 residues. CDR3 sequence reads: CASTTVGFRETQYF. The CDR3 bases are TGTGCCAGCACCACCGTCGGCTTCAGAGAGACCCAGTACTTC.

This clonotype was counted a few times. The V and J genes are TRBV3-1 and TRBJ2-5; D call uncertain. Germline assignment: CDR1 LGHDT and CDR2 YNNKEL (reference sequence). Trimming took 1 base from V and 2 from J, leaving 23 bases between them. The CDR3 consists of 19 residues. The CDR3 sequence is CASSQVIDVQRKGQETQYF. Written as DNA, the CDR3 is TGTGCCAGCAGCCAAGTTATCGACGTCCAAAGAAAGGGACAAGAGACCCAGTACTTC.

This clonotype was seen a few times. The CDR3 protein is CASSFRTDWQQETQYF. The DNA for the CDR3 is TGTGCCAGCAGCTTTAGAACGGACTGGCAACAAGAGACCCAGTACTTC. V gene TRBV5-8 combines with J gene TRBJ2-5, with a possible D match to TRBD2 (5 bases). V shed 2 bases and J shed 2 bases, with 16 bases lying between them. Per germline, CDR1 SGHTS and CDR2 YDEGEE. The CDR3 is made up of 16 amino acids.

The V call is TRBV20-1, the J call TRBJ2-7; TRBD1 matches at 7 bases. The CDR3 has 14 residues. Losses at the gene ends were 4 bases for V and 7 bases for J; bases not matched to a gene: 13. Germline loops: CDR1 DFQATT, CDR2 SNEGSKA (reference sequence). The CDR3 here is CSAKPRQGSEEQYF. The CDR3, as DNA: TGCAGTGCTAAGCCCCGACAGGGATCGGAGGAGCAGTACTTC.